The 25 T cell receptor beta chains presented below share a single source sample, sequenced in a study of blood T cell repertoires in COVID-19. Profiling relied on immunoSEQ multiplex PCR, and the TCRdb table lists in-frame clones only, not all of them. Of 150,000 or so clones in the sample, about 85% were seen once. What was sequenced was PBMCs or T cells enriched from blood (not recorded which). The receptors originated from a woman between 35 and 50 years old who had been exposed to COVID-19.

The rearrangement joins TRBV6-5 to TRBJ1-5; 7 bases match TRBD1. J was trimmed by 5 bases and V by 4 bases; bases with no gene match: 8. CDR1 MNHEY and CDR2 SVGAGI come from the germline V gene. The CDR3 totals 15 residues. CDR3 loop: CASSSKTGLHQPQHF. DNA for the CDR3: TGTGCCAGCAGTTCCAAGACAGGGCTGCATCAGCCCCAGCATTTT.

The CDR3 bases are TGCGCCAGCAGGGCCGGGACAGGGCCCTACGAGCAGTACTTC. Its translation is CASRAGTGPYEQYF. The chain joins TRBV5-1 to TRBJ2-7, with 9 bases identical to TRBD1. This CDR3 has 14 amino acids. Germline V gene lookup returns CDR1 SGHRS and CDR2 YFSETQ. J was trimmed by 2 bases and V by 5 bases; bases with no gene match: 5.

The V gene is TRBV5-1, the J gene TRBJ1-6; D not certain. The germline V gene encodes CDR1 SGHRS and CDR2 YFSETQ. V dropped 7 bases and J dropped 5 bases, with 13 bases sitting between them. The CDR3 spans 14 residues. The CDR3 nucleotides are TGCGCCAGCTCACCAGGACTAAATAATTCACCCCTCCACTTT. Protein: CASSPGLNNSPLHF.

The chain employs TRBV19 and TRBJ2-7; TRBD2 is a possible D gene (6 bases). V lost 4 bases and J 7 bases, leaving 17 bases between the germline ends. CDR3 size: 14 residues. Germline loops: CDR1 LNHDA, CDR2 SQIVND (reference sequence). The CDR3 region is CASSRGRDSSEQYF. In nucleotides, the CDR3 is TGTGCCAGTAGTAGAGGCCGGGACTCCTCAGAGCAGTACTTC.

The DNA for the CDR3 is TGTGCCAGCAATAACCATCTAGAGGGGACCCAGTACTTC. Its translation: CASNNHLEGTQYF. The rearrangement uses TRBV2 and TRBJ2-5; possible D gene TRBD2, 5 bases. V lost 7 bases, J lost 7 bases, and 16 bases lay in between. CDR1 is SNHLY and CDR2 is FYNNEI in the germline V gene. This CDR3 comprises 13 residues.

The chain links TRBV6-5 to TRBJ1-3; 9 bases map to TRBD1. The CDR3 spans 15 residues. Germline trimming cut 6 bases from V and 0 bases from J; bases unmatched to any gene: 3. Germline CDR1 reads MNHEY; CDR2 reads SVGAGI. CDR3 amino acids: CASRTGGASGNTIYF. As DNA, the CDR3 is TGTGCCAGCAGAACAGGGGGCGCCTCTGGAAACACCATATATTTT.

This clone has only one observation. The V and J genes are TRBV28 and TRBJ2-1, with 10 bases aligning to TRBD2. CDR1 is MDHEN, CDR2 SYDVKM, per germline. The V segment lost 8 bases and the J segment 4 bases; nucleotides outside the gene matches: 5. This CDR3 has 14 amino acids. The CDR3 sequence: CASLTSGHYNEQFF. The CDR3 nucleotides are TGTGCCAGCTTGACTAGCGGGCATTACAATGAGCAGTTCTTC.

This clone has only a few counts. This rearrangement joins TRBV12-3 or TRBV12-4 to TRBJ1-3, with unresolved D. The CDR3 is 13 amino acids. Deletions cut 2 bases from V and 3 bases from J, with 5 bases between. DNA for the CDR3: TGTGCCAGCAGTTTATATGTTGGAAACACCATATATTTT. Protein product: CASSLYVGNTIYF.

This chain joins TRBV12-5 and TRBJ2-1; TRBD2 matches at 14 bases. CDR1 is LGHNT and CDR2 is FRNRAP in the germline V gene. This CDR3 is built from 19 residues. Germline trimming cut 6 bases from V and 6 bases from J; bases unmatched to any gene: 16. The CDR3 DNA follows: TGTGCTAGTGGAGAAACCTGGACTAGCGGGGGGCTGAGGAGCAATGAGCAGTTCTTC. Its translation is CASGETWTSGGLRSNEQFF. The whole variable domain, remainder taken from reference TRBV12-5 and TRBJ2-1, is DARVTQTPRHKVTEMGQEVTMRCQPILGHNTVFWYRQTMMQGLELLAYFRNRAPLDDSGMPKDRFSAEMPDATLATLKIQPSEPRDSAVYFCASGETWTSGGLRSNEQFFGPGTRLTVL.

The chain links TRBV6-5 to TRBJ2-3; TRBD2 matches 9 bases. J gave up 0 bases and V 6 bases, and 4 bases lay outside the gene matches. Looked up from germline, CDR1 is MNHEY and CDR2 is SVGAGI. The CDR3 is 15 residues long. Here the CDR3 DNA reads TGTGCCAGCAGGTTAGCGGGGGTCAGCACAGATACGCAGTATTTT. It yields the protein CASRLAGVSTDTQYF.

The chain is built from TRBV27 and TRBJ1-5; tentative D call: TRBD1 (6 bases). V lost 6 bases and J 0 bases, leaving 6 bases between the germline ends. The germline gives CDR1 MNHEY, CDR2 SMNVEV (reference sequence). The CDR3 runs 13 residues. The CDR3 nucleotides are TGTGCCAGCAGGGACAGTAGCAATCAGCCCCAGCATTTT. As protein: CASRDSSNQPQHF.

CDR3 in amino acids: CASSSWANSNTEAFF. The CDR3 nucleotides are TGTGCCAGCAGCTCCTGGGCCAACTCGAACACTGAAGCTTTCTTT. The chain joins TRBV3-1 (or the pseudogene TRBV3-2) to TRBJ1-1; no firm D call. Per germline, CDR1 LGHDT and CDR2 YNNKEL (reference sequence). The CDR3 covers 15 residues. V was shortened by 5 bases and J by 1 base, with 14 bases between the two germline ends.

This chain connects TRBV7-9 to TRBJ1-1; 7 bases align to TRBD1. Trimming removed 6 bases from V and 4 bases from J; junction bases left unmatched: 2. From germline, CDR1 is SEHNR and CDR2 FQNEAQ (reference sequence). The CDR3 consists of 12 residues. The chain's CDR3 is CASRGGLTEAFF. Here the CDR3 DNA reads TGTGCCAGCAGAGGGGGCCTCACTGAAGCTTTCTTT.

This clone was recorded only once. The CDR3 reads CASTDRNTEAFF. CDR3 nucleotide sequence: TGCGCCAGCACAGACAGGAACACTGAAGCTTTCTTT. V and J are TRBV10-2 and TRBJ1-1; perhaps TRBD1 as D (5 bases). Germline V CDR1 and CDR2: WSHSY, SAAADI. This CDR3 is built from 12 residues. V was cut by 7 bases and J by 1 base, with 7 bases left in between.

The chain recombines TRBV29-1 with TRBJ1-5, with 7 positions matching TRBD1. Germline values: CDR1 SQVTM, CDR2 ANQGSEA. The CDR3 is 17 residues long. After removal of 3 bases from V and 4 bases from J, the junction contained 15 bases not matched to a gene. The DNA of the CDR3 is TGCAGCGTTGAGTGGGACAGACGATCTTTATTGAATCAGCCCCAGCATTTT. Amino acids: CSVEWDRRSLLNQPQHF. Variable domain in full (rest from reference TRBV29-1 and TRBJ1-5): SAVISQKPSRDICQRGTSLTIQCQVDSQVTMMFWYRQQPGQSLTLIATANQGSEATYESGFVIDKFPISRPNLTFSTLTVSNMSPEDSSIYLCSVEWDRRSLLNQPQHFGDGTRLSIL.

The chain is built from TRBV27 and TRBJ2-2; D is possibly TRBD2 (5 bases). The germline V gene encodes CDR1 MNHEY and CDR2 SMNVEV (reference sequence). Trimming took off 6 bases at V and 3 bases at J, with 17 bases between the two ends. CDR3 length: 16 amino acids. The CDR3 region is CASSLTPSIYTGELFF. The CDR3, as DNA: TGTGCCAGCAGCCTAACCCCTAGCATTTACACCGGGGAGCTGTTTTTT.

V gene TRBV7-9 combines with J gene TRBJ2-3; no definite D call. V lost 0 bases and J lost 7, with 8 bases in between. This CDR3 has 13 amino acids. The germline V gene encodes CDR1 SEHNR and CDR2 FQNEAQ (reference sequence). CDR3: CASSLALTNTQYF. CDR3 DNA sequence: TGTGCCAGCAGCTTAGCTTTAACAAATACGCAGTATTTT.

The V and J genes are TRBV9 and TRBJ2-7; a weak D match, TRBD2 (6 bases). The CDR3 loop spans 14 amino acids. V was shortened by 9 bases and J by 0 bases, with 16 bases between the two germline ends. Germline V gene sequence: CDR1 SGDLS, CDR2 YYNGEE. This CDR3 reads CANFSGDSSYEQYF. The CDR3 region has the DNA TGTGCCAATTTTAGCGGAGATAGCTCCTACGAGCAGTACTTC.

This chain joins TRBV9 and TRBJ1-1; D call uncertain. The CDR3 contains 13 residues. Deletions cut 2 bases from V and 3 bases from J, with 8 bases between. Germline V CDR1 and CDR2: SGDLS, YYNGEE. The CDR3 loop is CASSVSDYTEAFF. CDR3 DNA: TGTGCCAGCAGCGTTTCAGATTACACTGAAGCTTTCTTT.

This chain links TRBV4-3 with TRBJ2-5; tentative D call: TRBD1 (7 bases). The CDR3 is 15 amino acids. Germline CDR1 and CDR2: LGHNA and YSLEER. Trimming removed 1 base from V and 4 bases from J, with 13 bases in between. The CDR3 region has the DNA TGCGCCAGCAGCCAAGGGGGGGCAGGGGGAGAGACCCAGTACTTC. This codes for CASSQGGAGGETQYF.

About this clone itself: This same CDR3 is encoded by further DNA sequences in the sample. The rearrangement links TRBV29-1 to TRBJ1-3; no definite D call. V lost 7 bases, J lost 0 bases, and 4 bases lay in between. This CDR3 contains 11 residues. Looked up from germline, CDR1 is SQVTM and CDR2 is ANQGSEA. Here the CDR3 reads CSAYSGNTIYF. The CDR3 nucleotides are TGCAGCGCATACTCTGGAAACACCATATATTTT.

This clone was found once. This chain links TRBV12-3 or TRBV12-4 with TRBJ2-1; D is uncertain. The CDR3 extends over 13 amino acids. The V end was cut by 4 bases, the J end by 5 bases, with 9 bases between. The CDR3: CASSWAVNNEQFF. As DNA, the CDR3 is TGTGCCAGCAGTTGGGCCGTCAACAATGAGCAGTTCTTC.

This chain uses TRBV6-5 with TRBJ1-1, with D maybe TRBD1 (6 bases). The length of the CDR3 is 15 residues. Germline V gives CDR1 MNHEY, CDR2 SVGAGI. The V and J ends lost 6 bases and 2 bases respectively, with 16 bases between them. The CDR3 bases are TGTGCCAGCAGCCCCGGTGGGGGGGCTAACACTGAAGCTTTCTTT. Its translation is CASSPGGGANTEAFF.

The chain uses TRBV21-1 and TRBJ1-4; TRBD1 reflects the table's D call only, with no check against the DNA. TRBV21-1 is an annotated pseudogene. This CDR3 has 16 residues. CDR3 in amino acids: CASNGRDRGGKEKLFF. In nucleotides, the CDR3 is TGTGCCAGCAACGGCCGGGACAGGGGAGGTAAAGAAAAACTGTTTTTT.

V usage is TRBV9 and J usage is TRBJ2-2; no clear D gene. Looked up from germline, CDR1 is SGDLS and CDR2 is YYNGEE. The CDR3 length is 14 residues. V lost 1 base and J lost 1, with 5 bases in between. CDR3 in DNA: TGTGCCAGCAGCGTACTTCGGAACACCGGGGAGCTGTTTTTT. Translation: CASSVLRNTGELFF.